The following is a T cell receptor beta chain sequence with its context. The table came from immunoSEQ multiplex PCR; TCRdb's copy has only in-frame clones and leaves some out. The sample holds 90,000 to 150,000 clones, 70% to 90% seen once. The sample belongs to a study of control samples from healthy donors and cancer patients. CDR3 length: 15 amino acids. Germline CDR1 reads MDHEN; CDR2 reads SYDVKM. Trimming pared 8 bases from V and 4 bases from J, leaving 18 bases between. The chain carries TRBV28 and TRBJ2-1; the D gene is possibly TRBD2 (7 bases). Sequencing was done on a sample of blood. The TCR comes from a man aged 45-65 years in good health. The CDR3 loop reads CASSPGGGRYNEQFF. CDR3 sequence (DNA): TGTGCCAGCTCTCCTGGGGGGGGCCGTTACAATGAGCAGTTCTTC.